The clone carrying this TCR beta chain appeared once. There are 14 residues in the CDR3. The germline V and J ends were trimmed by 6 bases and 4 bases, with 15 bases remaining between them. Germline V lookup: CDR1 MNHEY, CDR2 SVGAGI. This specimen comes from a study of shared clonotypes between healthy human individuals. Recent acute infections and vaccinations were absent in the healthy HIV-negative adult donors. With unsorted samples, genomic DNA was obtained from 75 million to 90 million PBMCs. Assay execution took place at the deep level. Researchers sequenced unsorted PBMC DNA using ten immunoSEQ deep assay plates. This table comes from immunoSEQ multiplex PCR, and its TCRdb copy is limited to in-frame clones, with some not included. The table lists fewer than 550,000 clones, 75% to 80% of them singletons.

The J gene is TRBJ2-5, the V gene TRBV6-5; D is ambiguous. This clonotype was sampled from a woman between 40 and 50 years old in good health. Some clones in this sample may be carry-over from other donors' samples. Sequencing was carried out using PBMCs. The CDR3 bases are TGTGCCAGCAGCGGTCTAGGTGTCCGAGAGACCCAGTACTTC. Translated: CASSGLGVRETQYF.